The source of this T cell receptor beta chain is a study of T cell responses to AZD1222 COVID-19 vaccine. Whole-study results and caveats: Clonal diversity may have been underestimated in mostly white British donors.

With 6 bases removed from V and 1 base from J, the gap between germline ends came to 9 bases. Germline V gene data show CDR1 as MNHEY and CDR2 as SVGAGI. The CDR3 has 13 residues. Of note for this clone: Its antigen is still unknown.

Assay: immunoSEQ multiplex PCR; the TCRdb copy retains only in-frame clones and omits some. The table has 85,000 to 90,000 clones, under 95% seen once. The starting material was peripheral blood, obtained on day 0 of MenACWY control vaccination. The TCR sequence derives from an adult in good health. The chain couples TRBV6-5 to TRBJ1-1, with a tentative D call TRBD1 (6 bases). CDR3 sequence: CASSPTGNTEAFF. DNA for the CDR3: TGTGCCAGCAGCCCGACAGGGAACACTGAAGCTTTCTTT.